This T cell receptor beta chain is drawn from a study of blood T cells in healthy people across ages. Notes on the study in general: TCR beta diversity was tightly associated with the proportion of naive T cells. Roughly linear declines in TCR beta diversity per million T cells occurred with age.

This clonotype was found a few times. Its specificity is unknown. The CDR3 extends over 15 amino acids. Germline V gives CDR1 SGHTA, CDR2 FQGNSA. The V and J ends lost 3 bases and 6 bases, in that order; junction bases with no gene match: 6. Then a second PCR, running roughly 7 to 11 cycles, was carried out with a sample-barcoded 5' primer and a J-beta primer mix. TCRdb processed the 5' RACE reads anew with MiXCR; each CDR3 protein has one entry. The sample has about 1,500,000 distinct CDR3 sequences; roughly 27% are singletons. The donors, healthy Caucasians from Russia, were aged roughly 6 to 95. The chain has TRBV7-2 and TRBJ2-1, with 9 bases lining up with TRBD1. The sequencing sample was made of blood. The receptor's source is a woman in her twenties or thirties in good health. This CDR3 is CASSFDRGNFNEQFF. The CDR3, as DNA: TGTGCCAGCAGCTTCGACAGGGGGAATTTCAATGAGCAGTTCTTC.